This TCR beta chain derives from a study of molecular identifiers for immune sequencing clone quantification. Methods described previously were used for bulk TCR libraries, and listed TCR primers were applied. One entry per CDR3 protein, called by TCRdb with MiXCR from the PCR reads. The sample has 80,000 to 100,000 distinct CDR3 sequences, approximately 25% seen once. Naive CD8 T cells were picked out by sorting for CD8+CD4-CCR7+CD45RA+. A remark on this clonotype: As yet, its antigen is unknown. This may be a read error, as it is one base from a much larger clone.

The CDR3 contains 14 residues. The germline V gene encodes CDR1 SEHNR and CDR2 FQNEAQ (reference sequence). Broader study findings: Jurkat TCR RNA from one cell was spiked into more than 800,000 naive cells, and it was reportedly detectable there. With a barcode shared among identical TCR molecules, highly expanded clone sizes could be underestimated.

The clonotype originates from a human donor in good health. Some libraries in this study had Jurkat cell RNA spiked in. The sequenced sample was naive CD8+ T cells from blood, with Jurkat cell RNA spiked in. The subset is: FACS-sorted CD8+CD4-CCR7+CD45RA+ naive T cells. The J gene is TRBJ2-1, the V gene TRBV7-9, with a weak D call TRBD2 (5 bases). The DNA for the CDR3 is TGTGCCAGCAGCCATGCTCGGACTCCCAATGGGCAGTTCTTC. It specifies CASSHARTPNGQFF.